The TCR beta chain under discussion was sequenced for a study of blood T cell repertoires in COVID-19. Study as a whole: The samples span acute and convalescent COVID-19 from the United States, Italy and Spain. T cells, B-cell-depleted T cells, or PBMCs supplied cDNA or gDNA.

In the authors' workflow: Amplification from reference gene primers served as the basis for estimated nucleated cell counts. Generated by immunoSEQ multiplex PCR, the TCRdb table keeps only in-frame clones and is missing some. D and trimming were read from the DNA, whereas the V and J calls and clone size are those reported in that table. The sample shows about 190,000 clones, 60% to 80% of them seen only once. The CDR3 contains 16 residues. CDR1 and CDR2 (germline): MDHEN, SYDVKM. With 6 bases removed from V and 1 base from J, the gap between germline ends came to 18 bases. The sequenced sample consisted of peripheral blood. The chain joins TRBV28 to TRBJ1-1; D might be TRBD1 (5 bases). This receptor was identified in a man aged 55 to 70 with active or convalescent COVID-19. CDR3 DNA: TGTGCCAGCAGAACCTTGGCGGGGGGTCGGAACACTGAAGCTTTCTTT. It is translated as CASRTLAGGRNTEAFF.